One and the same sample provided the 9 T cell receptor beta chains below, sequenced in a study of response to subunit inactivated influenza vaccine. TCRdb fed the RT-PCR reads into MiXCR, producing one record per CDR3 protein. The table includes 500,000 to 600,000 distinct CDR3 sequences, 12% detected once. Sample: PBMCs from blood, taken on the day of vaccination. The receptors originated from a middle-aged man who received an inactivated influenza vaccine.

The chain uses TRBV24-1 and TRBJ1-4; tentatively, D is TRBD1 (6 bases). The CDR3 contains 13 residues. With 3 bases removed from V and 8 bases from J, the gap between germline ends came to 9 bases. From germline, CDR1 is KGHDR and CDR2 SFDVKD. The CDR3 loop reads CATSDGTTEKLFF. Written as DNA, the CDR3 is TGTGCCACCAGTGATGGGACAACGGAAAAACTGTTTTTT.

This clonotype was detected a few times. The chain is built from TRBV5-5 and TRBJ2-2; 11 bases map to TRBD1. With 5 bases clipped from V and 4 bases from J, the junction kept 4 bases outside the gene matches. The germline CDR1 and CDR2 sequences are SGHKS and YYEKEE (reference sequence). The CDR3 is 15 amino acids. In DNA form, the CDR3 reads TGTGCCAGCAGGGTAGGGACAGGGGGCACCGGGGAGCTGTTTTTT. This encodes CASRVGTGGTGELFF.

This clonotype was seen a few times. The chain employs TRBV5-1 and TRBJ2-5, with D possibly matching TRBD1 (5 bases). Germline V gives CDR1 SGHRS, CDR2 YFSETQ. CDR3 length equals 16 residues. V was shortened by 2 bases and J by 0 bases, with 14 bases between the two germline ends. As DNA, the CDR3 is TGCGCCAGCAGCTTTGATTCCCCAGGGAACCAAGAGACCCAGTACTTC. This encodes CASSFDSPGNQETQYF.

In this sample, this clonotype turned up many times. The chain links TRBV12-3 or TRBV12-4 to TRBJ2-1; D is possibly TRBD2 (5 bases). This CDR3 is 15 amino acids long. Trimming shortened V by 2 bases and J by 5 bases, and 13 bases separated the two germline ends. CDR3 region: CASSLTGIQNNEQFF. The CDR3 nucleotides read TGTGCCAGCAGTTTAACCGGGATCCAAAACAATGAGCAGTTCTTC.

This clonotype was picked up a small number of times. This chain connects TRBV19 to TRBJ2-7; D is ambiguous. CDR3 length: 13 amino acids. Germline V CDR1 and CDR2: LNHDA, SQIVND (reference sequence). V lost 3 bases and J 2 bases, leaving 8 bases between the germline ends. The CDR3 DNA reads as TGTGCCAGTAGTATTCCAGGAGCCTACGAGCAGTACTTC. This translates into CASSIPGAYEQYF.

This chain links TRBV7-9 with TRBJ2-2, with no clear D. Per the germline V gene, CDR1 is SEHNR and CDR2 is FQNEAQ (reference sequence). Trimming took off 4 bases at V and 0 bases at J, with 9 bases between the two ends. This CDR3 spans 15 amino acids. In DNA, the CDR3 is TGTGCCAGCAGCTCCGGACGGCCGAACACCGGGGAGCTGTTTTTT. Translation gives CASSSGRPNTGELFF.

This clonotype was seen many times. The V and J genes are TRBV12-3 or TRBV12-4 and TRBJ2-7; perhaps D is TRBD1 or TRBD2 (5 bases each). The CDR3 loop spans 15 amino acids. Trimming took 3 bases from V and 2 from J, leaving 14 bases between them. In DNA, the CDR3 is TGTGCCAGCAGTTTGAACGGGATGGGGGCCTACGAGCAGTACTTC. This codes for CASSLNGMGAYEQYF.

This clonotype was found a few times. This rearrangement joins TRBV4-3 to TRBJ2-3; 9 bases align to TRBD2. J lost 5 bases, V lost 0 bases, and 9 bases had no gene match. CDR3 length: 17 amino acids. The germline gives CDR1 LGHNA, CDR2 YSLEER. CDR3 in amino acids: CASSQDRAAGGRDTQYF. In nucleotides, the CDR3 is TGCGCCAGCAGCCAAGATCGTGCAGCGGGGGGAAGAGATACGCAGTATTTT.

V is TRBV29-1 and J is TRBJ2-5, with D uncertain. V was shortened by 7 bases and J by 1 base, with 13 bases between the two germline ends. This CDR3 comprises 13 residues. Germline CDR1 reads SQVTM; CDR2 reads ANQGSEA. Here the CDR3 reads CSARPGSQETQYF. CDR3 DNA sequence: TGCAGCGCCCGACCGGGCAGCCAAGAGACCCAGTACTTC.